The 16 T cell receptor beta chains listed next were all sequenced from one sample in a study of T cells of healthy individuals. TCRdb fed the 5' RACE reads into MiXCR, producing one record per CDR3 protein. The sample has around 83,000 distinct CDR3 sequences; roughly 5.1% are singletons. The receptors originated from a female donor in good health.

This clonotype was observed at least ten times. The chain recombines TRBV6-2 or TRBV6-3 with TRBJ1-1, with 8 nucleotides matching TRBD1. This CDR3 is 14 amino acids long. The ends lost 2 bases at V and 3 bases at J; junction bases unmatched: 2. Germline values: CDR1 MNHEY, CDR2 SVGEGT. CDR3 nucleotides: TGTGCCAGCAGTTACGACAGGGGTTACACTGAAGCTTTCTTT. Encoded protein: CASSYDRGYTEAFF.

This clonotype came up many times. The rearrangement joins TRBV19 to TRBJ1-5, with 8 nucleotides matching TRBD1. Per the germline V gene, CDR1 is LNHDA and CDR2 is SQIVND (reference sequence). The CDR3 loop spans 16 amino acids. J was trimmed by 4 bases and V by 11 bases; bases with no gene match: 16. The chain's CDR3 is CAAGGRGLRGNQPQHF. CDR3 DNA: TGTGCCGCGGGAGGCAGGGGGCTAAGGGGGAATCAGCCCCAGCATTTT.

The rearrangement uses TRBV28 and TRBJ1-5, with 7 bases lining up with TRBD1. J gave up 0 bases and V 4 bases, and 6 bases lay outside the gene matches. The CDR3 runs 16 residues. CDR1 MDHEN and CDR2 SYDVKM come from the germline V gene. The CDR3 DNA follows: TGTGCCAGCAGTTCCGGTGACAGGGATAGCAATCAGCCCCAGCATTTT. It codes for CASSSGDRDSNQPQHF.

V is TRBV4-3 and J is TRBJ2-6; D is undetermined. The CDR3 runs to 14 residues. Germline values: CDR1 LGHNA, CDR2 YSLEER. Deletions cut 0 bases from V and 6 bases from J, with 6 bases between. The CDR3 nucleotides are TGCGCCAGCAGCCAAGACTTGGTGGCCAACGTCCTGACTTTC. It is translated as CASSQDLVANVLTF.

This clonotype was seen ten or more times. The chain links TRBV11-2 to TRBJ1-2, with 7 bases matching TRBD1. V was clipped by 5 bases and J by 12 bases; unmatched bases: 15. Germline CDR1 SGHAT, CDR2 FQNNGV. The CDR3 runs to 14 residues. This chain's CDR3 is CASSLAGTVRGNTF. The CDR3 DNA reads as TGTGCCAGCAGCCTGGCCGGGACAGTACGTGGTAACACCTTC.

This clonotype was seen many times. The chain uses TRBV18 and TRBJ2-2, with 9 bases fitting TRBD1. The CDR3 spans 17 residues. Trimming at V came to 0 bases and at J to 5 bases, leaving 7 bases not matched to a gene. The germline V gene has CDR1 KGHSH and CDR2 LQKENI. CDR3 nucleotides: TGTGCCAGCTCACCACCGGAACAGGGGGCGTCAACCGGGGAGCTGTTTTTT. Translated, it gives CASSPPEQGASTGELFF.

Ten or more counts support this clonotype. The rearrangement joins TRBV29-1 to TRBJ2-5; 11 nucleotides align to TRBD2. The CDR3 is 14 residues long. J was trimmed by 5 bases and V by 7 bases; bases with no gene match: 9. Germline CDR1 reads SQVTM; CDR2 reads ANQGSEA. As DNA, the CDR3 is TGCAGCGGGCAGCTAGCGGGAGGCGGGGAGACCCAGTACTTC. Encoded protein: CSGQLAGGGETQYF.

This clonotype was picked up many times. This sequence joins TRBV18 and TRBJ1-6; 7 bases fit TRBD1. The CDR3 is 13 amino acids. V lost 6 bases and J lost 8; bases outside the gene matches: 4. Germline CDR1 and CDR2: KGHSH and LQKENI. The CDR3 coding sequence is TGTGCCAGCTCCCGGGACAGAGATTCACCCCTCCACTTT. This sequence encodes CASSRDRDSPLHF.

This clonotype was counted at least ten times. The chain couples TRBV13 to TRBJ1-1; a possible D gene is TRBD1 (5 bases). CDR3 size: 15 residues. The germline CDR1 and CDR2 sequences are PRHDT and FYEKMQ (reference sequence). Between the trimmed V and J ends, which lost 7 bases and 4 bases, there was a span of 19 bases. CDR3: CASTNDGGESTEAFF. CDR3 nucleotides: TGTGCCAGCACCAACGATGGGGGAGAGTCCACTGAAGCTTTCTTT. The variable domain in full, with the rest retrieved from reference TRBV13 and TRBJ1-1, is AAGVIQSPRHLIKEKRETATLKCYPIPRHDTVYWYQQGPGQDPQFLISFYEKMQSDKGSIPDRFSAQQFSDYHSELNMSSLELGDSALYFCASTNDGGESTEAFFGQGTRLTVV.

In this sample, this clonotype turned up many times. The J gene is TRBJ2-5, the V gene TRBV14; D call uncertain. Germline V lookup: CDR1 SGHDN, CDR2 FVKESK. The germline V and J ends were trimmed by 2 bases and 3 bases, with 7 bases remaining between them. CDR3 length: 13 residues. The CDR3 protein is CASSQSGEETQYF. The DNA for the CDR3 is TGTGCCAGCAGCCAATCGGGCGAAGAGACCCAGTACTTC.

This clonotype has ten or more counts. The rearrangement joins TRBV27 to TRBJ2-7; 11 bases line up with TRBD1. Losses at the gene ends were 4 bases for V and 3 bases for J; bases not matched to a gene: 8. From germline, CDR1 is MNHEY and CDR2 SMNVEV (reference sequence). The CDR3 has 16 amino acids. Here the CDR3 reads CASSSPSGQGVYEQYF. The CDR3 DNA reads TGTGCCAGCAGTTCGCCGTCGGGACAGGGGGTCTACGAGCAGTACTTC.

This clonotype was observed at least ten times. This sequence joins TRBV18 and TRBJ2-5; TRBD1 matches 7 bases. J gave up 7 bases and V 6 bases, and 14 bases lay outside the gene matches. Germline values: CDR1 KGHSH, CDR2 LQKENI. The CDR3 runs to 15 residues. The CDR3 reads CASSQQGLARGTQYF. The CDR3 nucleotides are TGTGCCAGCTCCCAACAGGGGCTGGCCCGCGGGACCCAGTACTTC. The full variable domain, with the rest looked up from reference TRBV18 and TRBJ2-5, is NAGVMQNPRHLVRRRGQEARLRCSPMKGHSHVYWYRQLPEEGLKFMVYLQKENIIDESGMPKERFSAEFPKEGPSILRIQQVVRGDSAAYFCASSQQGLARGTQYFGPGTRLLVL.

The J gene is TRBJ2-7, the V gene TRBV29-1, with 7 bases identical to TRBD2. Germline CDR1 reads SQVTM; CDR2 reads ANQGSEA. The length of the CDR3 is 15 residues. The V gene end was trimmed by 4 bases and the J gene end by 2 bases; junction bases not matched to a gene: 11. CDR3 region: CSVVLGGRFAYEQYF. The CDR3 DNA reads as TGCAGCGTTGTCTTGGGGGGGAGGTTCGCCTACGAGCAGTACTTC.

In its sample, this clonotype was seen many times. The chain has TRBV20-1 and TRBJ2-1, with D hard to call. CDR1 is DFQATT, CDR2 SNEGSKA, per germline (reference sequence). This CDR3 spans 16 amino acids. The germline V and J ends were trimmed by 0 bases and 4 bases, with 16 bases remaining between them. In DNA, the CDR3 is TGCAGTGCTAGAGATCTCAAGGGTAGCCTTTACAATGAGCAGTTCTTC. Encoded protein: CSARDLKGSLYNEQFF.

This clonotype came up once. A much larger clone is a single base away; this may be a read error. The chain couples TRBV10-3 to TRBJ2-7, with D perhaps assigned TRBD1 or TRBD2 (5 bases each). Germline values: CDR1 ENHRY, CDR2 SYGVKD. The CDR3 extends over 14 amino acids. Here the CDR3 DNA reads TGTGACATCAGCCCCCGGGACCAAACCTACGAGCAGTACTTC. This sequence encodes CDISPRDQTYEQYF.

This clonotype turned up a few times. The CDR3 DNA is TGTGCCAGCTCTCCAACCGGGACAGTAGACAATCAGCCCCAGCATTTT. This gives the protein CASSPTGTVDNQPQHF. The chain joins TRBV18 to TRBJ1-5; TRBD1 matches at 7 bases. This CDR3 comprises 16 residues. The germline gives CDR1 KGHSH, CDR2 LQKENI. Losses at the gene ends were 6 bases for V and 3 bases for J; bases not matched to a gene: 11.